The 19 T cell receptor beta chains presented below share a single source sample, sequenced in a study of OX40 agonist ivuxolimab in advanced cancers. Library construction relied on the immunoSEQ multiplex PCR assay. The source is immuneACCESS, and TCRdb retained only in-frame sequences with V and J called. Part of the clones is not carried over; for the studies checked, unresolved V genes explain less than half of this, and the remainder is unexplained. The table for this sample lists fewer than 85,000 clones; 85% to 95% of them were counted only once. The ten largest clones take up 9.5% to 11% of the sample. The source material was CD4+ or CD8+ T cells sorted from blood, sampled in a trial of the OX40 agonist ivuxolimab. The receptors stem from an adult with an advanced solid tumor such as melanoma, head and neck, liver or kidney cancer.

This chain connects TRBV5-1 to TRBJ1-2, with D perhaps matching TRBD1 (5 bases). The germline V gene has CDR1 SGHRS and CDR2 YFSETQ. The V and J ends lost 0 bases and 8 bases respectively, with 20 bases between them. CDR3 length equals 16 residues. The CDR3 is CASSLVGVHADLGYTF. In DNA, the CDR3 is TGCGCCAGCAGCTTGGTGGGGGTCCATGCTGACCTCGGCTACACCTTC.

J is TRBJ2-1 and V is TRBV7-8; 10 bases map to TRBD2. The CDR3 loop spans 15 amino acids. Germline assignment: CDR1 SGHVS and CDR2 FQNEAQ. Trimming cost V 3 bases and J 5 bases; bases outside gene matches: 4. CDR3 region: CASSFLAGEDNEQFF. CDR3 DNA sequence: TGTGCCAGCAGCTTTCTAGCGGGGGAGGACAATGAGCAGTTCTTC.

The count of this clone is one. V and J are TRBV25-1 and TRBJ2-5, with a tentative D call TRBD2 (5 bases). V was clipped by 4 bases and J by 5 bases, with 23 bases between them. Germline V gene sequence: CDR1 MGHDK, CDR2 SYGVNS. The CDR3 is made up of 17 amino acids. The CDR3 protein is CASSVPPAEPGWETQYF. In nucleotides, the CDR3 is TGTGCCAGCAGTGTCCCTCCGGCAGAACCGGGGTGGGAGACCCAGTACTTC.

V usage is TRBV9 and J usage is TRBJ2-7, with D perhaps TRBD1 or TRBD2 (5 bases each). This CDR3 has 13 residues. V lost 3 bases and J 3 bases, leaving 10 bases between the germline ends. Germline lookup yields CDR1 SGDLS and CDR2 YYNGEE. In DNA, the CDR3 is TGTGCCAGCAGCGAGGGACCGAACTACGAGCAGTACTTC. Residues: CASSEGPNYEQYF.

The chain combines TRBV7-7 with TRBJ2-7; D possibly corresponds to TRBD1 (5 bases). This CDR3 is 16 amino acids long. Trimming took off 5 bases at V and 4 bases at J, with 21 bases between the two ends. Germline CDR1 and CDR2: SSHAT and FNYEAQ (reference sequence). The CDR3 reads CASSPGHRSETYEQYF. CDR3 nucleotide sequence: TGTGCCAGCAGCCCAGGACACCGATCAGAGACGTACGAGCAGTACTTC.

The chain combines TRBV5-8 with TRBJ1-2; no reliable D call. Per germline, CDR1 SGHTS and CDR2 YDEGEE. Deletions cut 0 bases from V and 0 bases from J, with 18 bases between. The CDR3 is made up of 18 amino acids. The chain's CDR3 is CASSLEGSHPLANYGYTF. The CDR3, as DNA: TGTGCCAGCAGCTTGGAAGGAAGCCACCCCTTGGCTAACTATGGCTACACCTTC.

In DNA form, the CDR3 reads TGTGCCAGCAGTGTTGTGGTGAATGAGCAGTTCTTC. This codes for CASSVVVNEQFF. The genes are TRBV2 and TRBJ2-1; D remains unclear. Germline lookup yields CDR1 SNHLY and CDR2 FYNNEI. With 4 bases removed from V and 7 bases from J, the gap between germline ends came to 8 bases. CDR3 size: 12 residues.

The CDR3 reads CASSASGQQRRGYTF. CDR3 DNA: TGTGCCAGCAGCGCTTCGGGGCAACAACGCAGGGGCTACACCTTC. The chain links TRBV9 to TRBJ1-2, with D tentatively TRBD1 (5 bases). This CDR3 contains 15 residues. Trimming pared 3 bases from V and 8 bases from J, leaving 20 bases between. Germline V lookup: CDR1 SGDLS, CDR2 YYNGEE.

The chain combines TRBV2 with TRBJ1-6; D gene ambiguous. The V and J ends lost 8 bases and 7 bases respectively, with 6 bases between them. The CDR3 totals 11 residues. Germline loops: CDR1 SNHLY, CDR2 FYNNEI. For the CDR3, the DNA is TGTGCCAGCGGTTCAAATTCACCCCTCCACTTT. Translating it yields CASGSNSPLHF.

The CDR3 is CASSEGPGGSYEQYF. In DNA, the CDR3 is TGTGCCAGCAGTGAAGGGCCCGGCGGGTCCTACGAGCAGTACTTC. V usage is TRBV6-1 and J usage is TRBJ2-5; D is perhaps TRBD2 (5 bases). The last part of the DNA fits TRBJ2-7 better; the J call may be wrong. The CDR3 length is 15 residues. Germline V gene data show CDR1 as MNHNS and CDR2 as SASEGT.

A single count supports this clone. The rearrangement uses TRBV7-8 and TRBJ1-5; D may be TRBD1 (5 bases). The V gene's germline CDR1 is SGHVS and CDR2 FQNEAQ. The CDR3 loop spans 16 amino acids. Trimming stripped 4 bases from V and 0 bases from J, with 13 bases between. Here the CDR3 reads CASSWGGPYSNQPQHF. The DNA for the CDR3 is TGTGCCAGCAGCTGGGGGGGACCCTATAGCAATCAGCCCCAGCATTTT.

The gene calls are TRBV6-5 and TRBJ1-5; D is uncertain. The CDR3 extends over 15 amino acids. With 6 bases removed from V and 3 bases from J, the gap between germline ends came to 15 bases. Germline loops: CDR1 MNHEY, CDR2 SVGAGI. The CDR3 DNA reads TGTGCCAGCAGGTTACTGGACGGCCCCAATCAGCCCCAGCATTTT. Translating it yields CASRLLDGPNQPQHF.

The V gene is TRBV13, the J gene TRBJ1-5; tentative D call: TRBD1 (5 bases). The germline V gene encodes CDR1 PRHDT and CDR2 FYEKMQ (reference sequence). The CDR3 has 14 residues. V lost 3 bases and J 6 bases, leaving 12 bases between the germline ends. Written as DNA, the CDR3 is TGTGCCAGCAGCTTGGGGGGGGAGAGTCAGCCCCAGCATTTT. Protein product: CASSLGGESQPQHF.

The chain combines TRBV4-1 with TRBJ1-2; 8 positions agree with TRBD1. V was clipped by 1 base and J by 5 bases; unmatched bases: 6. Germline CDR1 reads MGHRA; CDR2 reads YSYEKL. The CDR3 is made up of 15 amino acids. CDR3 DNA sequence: TGCGCCAGCAGCCAAGTACAGGGGGGCCTTTATGGCTACACCTTC. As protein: CASSQVQGGLYGYTF.

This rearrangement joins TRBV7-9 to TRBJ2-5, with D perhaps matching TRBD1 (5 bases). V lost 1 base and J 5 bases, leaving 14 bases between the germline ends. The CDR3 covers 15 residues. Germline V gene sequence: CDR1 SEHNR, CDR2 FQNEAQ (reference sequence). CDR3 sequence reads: CASSLDAGAGETQYF. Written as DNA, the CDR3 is TGTGCCAGCAGCTTAGATGCAGGAGCAGGGGAGACCCAGTACTTC.

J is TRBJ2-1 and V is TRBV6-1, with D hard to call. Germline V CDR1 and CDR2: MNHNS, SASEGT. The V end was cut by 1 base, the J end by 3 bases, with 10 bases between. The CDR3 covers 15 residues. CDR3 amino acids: CASSEEVPSYNEQFF. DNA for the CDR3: TGTGCCAGCAGTGAAGAGGTACCCAGCTACAATGAGCAGTTCTTC.

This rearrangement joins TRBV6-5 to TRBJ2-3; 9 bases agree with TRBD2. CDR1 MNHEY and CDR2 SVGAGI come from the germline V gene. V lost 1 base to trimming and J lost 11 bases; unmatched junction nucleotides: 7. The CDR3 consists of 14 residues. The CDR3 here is CASSYLSGGRVQYF. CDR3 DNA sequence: TGTGCCAGCAGTTACTTAAGCGGGGGGCGAGTGCAGTATTTT.

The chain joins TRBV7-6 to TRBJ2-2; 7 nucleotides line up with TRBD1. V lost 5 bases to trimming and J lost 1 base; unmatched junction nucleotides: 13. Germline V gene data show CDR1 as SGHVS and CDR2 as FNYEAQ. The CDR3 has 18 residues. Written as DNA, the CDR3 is TGTGCCAGCAGCCCCGGGACAGCAATCTTCCTGAACACCGGGGAGCTGTTTTTT. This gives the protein CASSPGTAIFLNTGELFF.

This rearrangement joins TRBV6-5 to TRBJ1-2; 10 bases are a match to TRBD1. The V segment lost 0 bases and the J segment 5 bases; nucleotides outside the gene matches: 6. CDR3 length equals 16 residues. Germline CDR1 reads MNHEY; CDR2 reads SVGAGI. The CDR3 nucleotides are TGTGCCAGCAGTTACTCCGGGACAGGGGTCGTGTATGGCTACACCTTC. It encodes CASSYSGTGVVYGYTF.